These 22 T cell receptor beta chains were all obtained from the same sample, sequenced in a study of cytomegalovirus exposure and HLA in healthy donors. This PCR relied on a set of 60 Vbeta primers and 13 Jbeta primers. The repertoire was sequenced with immunoSEQ multiplex PCR; TCRdb's copy has only in-frame clones and lacks some. The sample has 120,000 to 150,000 clones; more than 60% are singletons. The sequenced sample consisted of PBMCs. Receptors were obtained from a woman aged 60 to 75 in good health and CMV-seronegative.

This clone was seen only a few times. V usage is TRBV9 and J usage is TRBJ2-1; tentatively, D is TRBD1 (5 bases). The V gene lost 0 bases and the J gene lost 3 bases, with 13 bases spanning the gap. The germline gives CDR1 SGDLS, CDR2 YYNGEE. The CDR3 length is 16 residues. CDR3 DNA: TGTGCCAGCAGCGTAGGGGGCGACCCCATCTACAATGAGCAGTTCTTC. This sequence encodes CASSVGGDPIYNEQFF.

The J gene is TRBJ1-6, the V gene TRBV7-2; D is undetermined. The germline V gene has CDR1 SGHTA and CDR2 FQGNSA. Between the trimmed V and J ends, which lost 5 bases and 14 bases, there was a span of 16 bases. The CDR3 extends over 13 amino acids. The CDR3 sequence is CASSPRPGLTLHF. The CDR3 DNA reads TGTGCCAGCAGCCCACGGCCGGGGTTGACCCTCCACTTT.

The chain combines TRBV11-3 with TRBJ2-1; a possible D gene is TRBD2 (6 bases). The CDR3 loop spans 15 amino acids. CDR1 is SGHNT, CDR2 YENEEA, per germline. Trimming took 5 bases from V and 0 from J, leaving 11 bases between them. The CDR3, as DNA: TGTGCCAGCAGCAGGGACTCCATCTCCTACAATGAGCAGTTCTTC. This translates into CASSRDSISYNEQFF.

This clone appeared a few times. The V and J genes are TRBV7-2 and TRBJ1-1, with D uncertain. This CDR3 has 12 amino acids. Trimming stripped 3 bases from V and 3 bases from J, with 5 bases between. CDR1 is SGHTA, CDR2 FQGNSA, per germline. The CDR3 coding sequence is TGTGCCAGCAGCTTCGGGGACACTGAAGCTTTCTTT. Amino acid sequence: CASSFGDTEAFF. Full variable domain (outside the CDR3, taken from reference TRBV7-2 and TRBJ1-1): GAGVSQSPSNKVTEKGKDVELRCDPISGHTALYWYRQSLGQGLEFLIYFQGNSAPDKSGLPSDRFSAERTGGSVSTLTIQRTQQEDSAVYLCASSFGDTEAFFGQGTRLTVV.

This chain joins TRBV19 and TRBJ1-2; D gene unclear. The CDR3 is 13 amino acids. Trimming removed 3 bases from V and 0 bases from J, with 5 bases in between. The germline gives CDR1 LNHDA, CDR2 SQIVND (reference sequence). CDR3 nucleotide sequence: TGTGCCAGTAGTATGTCCGCTAACTATGGCTACACCTTC. It encodes CASSMSANYGYTF.

Only a few counts were recorded for this clone. The chain carries TRBV7-8 and TRBJ2-7; tentatively, D is TRBD1 (5 bases). Germline-derived CDR1 and CDR2 are SGHVS and FQNEAQ. V gave up 6 bases and J gave up 0 bases, with 9 bases separating them. The CDR3 spans 13 residues. CDR3 bases: TGTGCCAGCAGTGGGGCAGCCTCCTACGAGCAGTACTTC. This sequence encodes CASSGAASYEQYF.

The genes are TRBV2 and TRBJ2-5; maybe TRBD2 (6 bases). Germline V CDR1 and CDR2: SNHLY, FYNNEI. Deletions cut 6 bases from V and 2 bases from J, with 16 bases between. This CDR3 comprises 15 residues. CDR3 region: CASRELGSTQETQYF. CDR3 nucleotides: TGTGCCAGCAGAGAACTCGGGAGTACACAAGAGACCCAGTACTTC.

This clone has more than one count but fewer than ten. V usage is TRBV28 and J usage is TRBJ1-5; D may be TRBD1 (6 bases). Germline-derived CDR1 and CDR2 are MDHEN and SYDVKM. V was cut by 6 bases and J by 4 bases, with 19 bases left in between. The CDR3 consists of 16 residues. CDR3: CASSPMGTQGNQPQHF. The CDR3 DNA sequence: TGTGCCAGCAGCCCCATGGGGACCCAGGGGAATCAGCCCCAGCATTTT.

The V and J genes are TRBV27 and TRBJ2-2, with D hard to call. Trimming took 7 bases from V and 4 from J, leaving 4 bases between them. Germline assignment: CDR1 MNHEY and CDR2 SMNVEV (reference sequence). This CDR3 region has 11 residues. This chain's CDR3 is CASTGTGELFF. DNA of the CDR3: TGTGCCAGCACAGGCACCGGGGAGCTGTTTTTT.

The V call is TRBV6-1, the J call TRBJ2-3; D gene unclear. V shed 6 bases and J shed 2 bases, with 15 bases lying between them. The CDR3 is made up of 15 amino acids. CDR1 MNHNS and CDR2 SASEGT come from the germline V gene. The CDR3, as DNA: TGTGCCAGCAGCCGTCTAGAGATTAACACAGATACGCAGTATTTT. It encodes CASSRLEINTDTQYF.

J is TRBJ1-6 and V is TRBV27; D uncertain. Trimming removed 5 bases from V and 4 bases from J, with 3 bases in between. The germline V gene encodes CDR1 MNHEY and CDR2 SMNVEV (reference sequence). The length of the CDR3 is 12 residues. The CDR3 region has the DNA TGTGCCAGCAGTGCGTATAATTCACCCCTCCACTTT. Protein sequence: CASSAYNSPLHF.

The genes are TRBV6-5 and TRBJ1-5; 8 nucleotides match TRBD1. J lost 4 bases, V lost 6 bases, and 8 bases had no gene match. CDR1 is MNHEY and CDR2 is SVGAGI in the germline V gene. This CDR3 spans 15 amino acids. CDR3 nucleotide sequence: TGTGCCAGCAGCCGGGGACAGGCATTTAATCAGCCCCAGCATTTT. It yields the protein CASSRGQAFNQPQHF.

A few counts support this clone. J is TRBJ1-2 and V is TRBV7-9; D is uncertain. With 0 bases removed from V and 3 bases from J, the gap between germline ends came to 8 bases. Germline CDR1 SEHNR, CDR2 FQNEAQ (reference sequence). The CDR3 sequence is 14 residues long. In DNA, the CDR3 is TGTGCCAGCAGCTTAGCCTGGGCAGACTATGGCTACACCTTC. This translates into CASSLAWADYGYTF.

The J gene is TRBJ1-1, the V gene TRBV5-1; TRBD1 matches 7 bases. V shed 2 bases and J 2 bases; nucleotides not matched to a gene: 3. Germline V gene sequence: CDR1 SGHRS, CDR2 YFSETQ. The length of the CDR3 is 14 residues. CDR3 amino acids: CASSFGTANTEAFF. CDR3 bases: TGCGCCAGCAGCTTCGGGACAGCTAACACTGAAGCTTTCTTT.

The chain employs TRBV28 and TRBJ2-5, with a possible D match to TRBD2 (5 bases). The germline gives CDR1 MDHEN, CDR2 SYDVKM. V was shortened by 6 bases and J by 5 bases, with 10 bases between the two germline ends. There are 12 residues in the CDR3. The CDR3 DNA reads as TGTGCCAGCAGAACTAGTTTTGAGACCCAGTACTTC. Encoded protein: CASRTSFETQYF. Filled out from reference TRBV28 and TRBJ2-5, the complete variable domain reads DVKVTQSSRYLVKRTGEKVFLECVQDMDHENMFWYRQDPGLGLRLIYFSYDVKMKEKGDIPEGYSVSREKKERFSLILESASTNQTSMYLCASRTSFETQYFGPGTRLLVL.

The J gene is TRBJ2-5, the V gene TRBV13; possibly TRBD2 for D (5 bases). The tail of the sequence fits TRBJ2-7 better, so the J call may be wrong. The CDR3 runs 14 residues. Per germline, CDR1 PRHDT and CDR2 FYEKMQ (reference sequence). The DNA of the CDR3 is TGTGCCAGCAGCTTAGCGGGAACAGCCTACGAGCAGTACTTC. Its translation is CASSLAGTAYEQYF.

V usage is TRBV19 and J usage is TRBJ2-1, with 7 bases identical to TRBD2. After removal of 10 bases from V and 0 bases from J, the junction contained 12 bases not matched to a gene. Germline V lookup: CDR1 LNHDA, CDR2 SQIVND (reference sequence). CDR3 length: 16 amino acids. The CDR3 nucleotides read TGTGCCACCGGGGAGGGCGGGCTAAGCTCCTACAATGAGCAGTTCTTC. As protein: CATGEGGLSSYNEQFF.

The chain is built from TRBV11-1 and TRBJ2-5, with 9 bases matching TRBD1. V was clipped by 8 bases and J by 5 bases; unmatched bases: 15. The germline CDR1 and CDR2 sequences are SGHAT and FQDESV (reference sequence). CDR3 size: 16 residues. The CDR3 protein is CASLGAVGQGGETQYF. The CDR3 DNA follows: TGTGCCAGCCTGGGAGCAGTGGGACAGGGTGGGGAGACCCAGTACTTC. The complete variable domain, with remaining parts taken from reference TRBV11-1 and TRBJ2-5, reads EAEVAQSPRYKITEKSQAVAFWCDPISGHATLYWYRQILGQGPELLVQFQDESVVDDSQLPKDRFSAERLKGVDSTLKIQPAELGDSAMYLCASLGAVGQGGETQYFGPGTRLLVL.

This clone was observed a single time. The chain uses TRBV7-2 and TRBJ2-3, with 10 nucleotides matching TRBD2. Germline CDR1 reads SGHTA; CDR2 reads FQGNSA. The V and J ends lost 4 bases and 2 bases, in that order; junction bases with no gene match: 9. The CDR3 consists of 17 residues. The CDR3 reads CASSSPGTSADTDTQYF. The CDR3 coding sequence is TGTGCCAGCAGCTCCCCAGGGACTAGCGCTGACACAGATACGCAGTATTTT.

The gene calls are TRBV9 and TRBJ2-3, with D maybe TRBD1 (7 bases). The CDR3 runs to 16 residues. Trimming removed 3 bases at V and 6 bases at J, with 20 bases between. CDR1 and CDR2 (germline): SGDLS, YYNGEE. The CDR3 sequence: CASSALQGGYEDTQYF. CDR3 nucleotides: TGTGCCAGCAGCGCCCTTCAGGGGGGCTATGAGGATACGCAGTATTTT.

This chain connects TRBV5-1 to TRBJ2-3; a weak D match, TRBD1 (6 bases). Trimming stripped 3 bases from V and 0 bases from J, with 17 bases between. This CDR3 comprises 17 residues. The germline gives CDR1 SGHRS, CDR2 YFSETQ. The CDR3 sequence: CASSSGVGQGSTDTQYF. The CDR3 DNA sequence: TGCGCCAGCAGCTCAGGGGTAGGCCAGGGTAGCACAGATACGCAGTATTTT.

This clone has more than one count but fewer than ten. The gene calls are TRBV6-1 and TRBJ1-5, with TRBD1 identical over 9 bases. V gave up 3 bases and J gave up 6 bases; unmatched junction bases: 6. This CDR3 has 15 amino acids. Germline values: CDR1 MNHNS, CDR2 SASEGT. The DNA for the CDR3 is TGTGCCAGCAGTGAGGGACAGGGATTATCTCAGCCCCAGCATTTT. As protein: CASSEGQGLSQPQHF.